This T cell receptor beta chain was captured by sequencing in a study of blood T cells in healthy people across ages. CDR3 length: 12 amino acids. Germline assignment: CDR1 LGHNT and CDR2 FRNRAP. Primers used in a second PCR of about 7 to 12 cycles were a sample-barcoded 5' primer and a J-beta primer mix. Each cDNA molecule received a tag from a template-switch adaptor that had 12 random nucleotides. TCRdb used MiXCR to reprocess the 5' RACE reads, holding one entry per CDR3 protein. The sample has roughly 800,000 distinct CDR3 sequences, over 45% seen once. Study-wide results and caveats: Long-lived and aged donors differed, with more naive CD4+ cells and higher diversity in the long-lived. The fall in TCR beta diversity per million T cells was roughly linear with age.

Points on this clonotype: Its target is not known. Its ends do not fully match the called genes, so a read error is possible.

Total RNA amounts of at least 5.5 micrograms were extracted per sample. Sequencing input: blood. The chain links TRBV12-5 to TRBJ2-3; D unresolved. This TCR was sampled from a young man in good health. The CDR3 here is CVSGYGNWAQYF. CDR3 coding DNA: TGTGTTAGTGGTTATGGAAACTGGGCGCAGTATTTT.